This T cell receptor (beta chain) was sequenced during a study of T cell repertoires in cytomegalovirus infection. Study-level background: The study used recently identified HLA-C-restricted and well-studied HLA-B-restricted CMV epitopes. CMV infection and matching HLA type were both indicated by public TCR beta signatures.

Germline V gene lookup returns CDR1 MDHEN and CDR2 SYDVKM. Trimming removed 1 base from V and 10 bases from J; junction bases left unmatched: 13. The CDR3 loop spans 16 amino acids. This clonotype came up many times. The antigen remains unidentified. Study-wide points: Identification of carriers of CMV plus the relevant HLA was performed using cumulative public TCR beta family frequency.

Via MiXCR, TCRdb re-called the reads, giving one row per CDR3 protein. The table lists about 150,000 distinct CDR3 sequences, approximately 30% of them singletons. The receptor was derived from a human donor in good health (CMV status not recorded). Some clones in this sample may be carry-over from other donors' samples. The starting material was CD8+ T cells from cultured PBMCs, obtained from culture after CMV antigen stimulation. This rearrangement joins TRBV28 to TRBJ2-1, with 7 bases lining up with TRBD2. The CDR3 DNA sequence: TGTGCCAGCAGTTTATCCGACCCCGGGGGGATCCGGGAGCAGTTCTTC. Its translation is CASSLSDPGGIREQFF.